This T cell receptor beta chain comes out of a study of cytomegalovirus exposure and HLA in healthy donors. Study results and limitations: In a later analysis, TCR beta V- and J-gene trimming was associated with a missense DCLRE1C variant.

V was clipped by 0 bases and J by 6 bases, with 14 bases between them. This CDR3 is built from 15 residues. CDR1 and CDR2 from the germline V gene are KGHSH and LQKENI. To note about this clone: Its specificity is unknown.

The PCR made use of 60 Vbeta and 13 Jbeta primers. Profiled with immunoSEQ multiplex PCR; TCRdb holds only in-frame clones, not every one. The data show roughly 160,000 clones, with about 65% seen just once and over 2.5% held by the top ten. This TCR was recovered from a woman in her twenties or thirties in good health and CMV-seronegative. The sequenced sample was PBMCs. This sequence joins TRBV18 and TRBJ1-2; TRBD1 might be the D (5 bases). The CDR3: CASSPPGGRKDGYTF. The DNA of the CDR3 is TGTGCCAGCTCACCACCGGGGGGTAGGAAGGATGGCTACACCTTC.